The T cell receptor beta chain under discussion was sequenced for a study of blood T cell repertoires in COVID-19. Study background: COVID-19 samples from acute and convalescent phases originated in the United States, Italy and Spain. PBMCs, B-cell-depleted T cells, or T cells were the source of the cDNA or gDNA that made up the material.

Original processing notes: Nucleated cell number was recorded as an estimate derived from reference gene primer amplification. The data were produced by immunoSEQ multiplex PCR, yet TCRdb's version contains in-frame clones alone and is incomplete. The DNA gave D and trimming, while V, J and clone size come from that table. This sample has roughly 300,000 clones, with around 81% found just once. The V end lost 5 bases, the J end lost 8 bases, and 16 bases lay between the germline ends. This CDR3 spans 15 amino acids. Germline CDR1 reads SGHAT; CDR2 reads FQNNGV. The material sequenced was peripheral blood. The receptor's source is a woman aged 55-69 years with active or convalescent COVID-19. The chain employs TRBV11-2 and TRBJ1-6; D is possibly TRBD1 (6 bases). DNA of the CDR3: TGTGCCAGCAGCCTTTTCAGGGGTGCGGATTCACCCCTCCACTTT. Translation: CASSLFRGADSPLHF.